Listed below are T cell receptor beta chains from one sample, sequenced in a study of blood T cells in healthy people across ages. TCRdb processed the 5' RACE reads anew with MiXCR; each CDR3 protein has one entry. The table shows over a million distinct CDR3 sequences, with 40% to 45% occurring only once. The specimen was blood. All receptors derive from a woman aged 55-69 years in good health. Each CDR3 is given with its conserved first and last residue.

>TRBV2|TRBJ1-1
CASTGGFDTEAFF
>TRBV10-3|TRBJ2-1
CAISEVGASSYNEQFF
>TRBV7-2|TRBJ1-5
CASSPQPYSNQPQHF
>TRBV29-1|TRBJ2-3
CNIAGGVTDTQYF
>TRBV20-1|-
CGTVSYNEQYF
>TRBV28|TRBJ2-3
CASTPLLITVADTQYF
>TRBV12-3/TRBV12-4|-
CASSPTGTKHEQYF
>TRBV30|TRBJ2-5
CAWSGQGETQYF
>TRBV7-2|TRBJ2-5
CASSPFGTGGEETQYF
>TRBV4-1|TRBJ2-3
CASSQDRVSTDTQYF
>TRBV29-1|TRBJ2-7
CSVERVAGVKYEQYF
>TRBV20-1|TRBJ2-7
CSARPGPTSYEQYF
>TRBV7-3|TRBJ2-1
CASSKDRDNEQFF
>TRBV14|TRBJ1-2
CASSQMGDYGYTF
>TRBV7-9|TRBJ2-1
CASSPAAGLYNEQFF
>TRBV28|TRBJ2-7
CASSSTSAGRYEQYF
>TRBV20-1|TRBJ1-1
CSAYRDTDTEAFF
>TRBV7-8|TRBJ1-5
CASSAQVGPQHF
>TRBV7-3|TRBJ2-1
CASSQGLRGEQFF
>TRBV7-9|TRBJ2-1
CASSLRGGRVDEQFF
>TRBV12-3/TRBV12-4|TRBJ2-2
CASSSRSEWWTGELFF
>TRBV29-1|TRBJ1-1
CSVAGTVTEAFF
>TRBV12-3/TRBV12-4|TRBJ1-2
CASTIGNYGYTF
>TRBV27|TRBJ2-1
CASSLLPGWDEQFF
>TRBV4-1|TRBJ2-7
CASSQGQTYEQYF